This is a list of T cell receptor beta chains from one sample in a study of shared clonotypes between healthy human individuals. Repertoires were generated with immunoSEQ multiplex PCR, while TCRdb's copy carries only in-frame clones and drops some. The table has some 1.5 million clones, 95% to 99% seen once. What was sequenced was naive CD4+ T cells sorted from blood. These receptor sequences come from a man aged 30 to 39 in good health. CDR3s include the opening cysteine and the closing phenylalanine or tryptophan. The order of the fields is V gene, J gene, CDR3 protein.

TRBV28	TRBJ1-2	CASIRQGLNYGYTF
TRBV15	TRBJ2-1	CATSRETSRNEQFF
TRBV27	TRBJ2-1	CASSIYRGLNEQFF
TRBV20-1	TRBJ1-1	CSASGQSEAFF
TRBV4-3	TRBJ1-2	CASSQGISLASAQRAYGYTF
TRBV28	TRBJ1-2	CASSPDIIYGYTF
TRBV18	TRBJ2-7	CASSPLSAGEEGQYF
TRBV7-2	TRBJ2-3	CASSLGQMSTDTQYF
TRBV7-2	TRBJ2-3	CASSLRTSGVDTQYF
TRBV1	TRBJ2-1	CTPPRRNEQFF
TRBV6-5	TRBJ1-1	CASSYSGVETEAFF
TRBV7-2	TRBJ2-1	CASSSIAPGGYNEQFF
TRBV2	TRBJ1-1	CAIGTLNTEAFF
TRBV10-3	TRBJ2-7	CAISESRGGLYEQYF
TRBV27	TRBJ2-1	CASSLKVGGRLVHVEQFF
TRBV27	TRBJ2-7	CASSLGLTTSYEQYF
TRBV9	TRBJ2-7	CASSPPPGTSGSLYF
TRBV15	TRBJ2-3	CATSRSGGSTDTQYF
TRBV10-3	TRBJ2-1	CAIGRTSGIGDNEQFF
TRBV18	TRBJ2-5	CASSPRGRETQYF
TRBV10-3	TRBJ2-2	CAISEKDTNTGELFF
TRBV27	TRBJ1-5	CASSRRTGNQPQHF
TRBV18	TRBJ2-5	CASSPAGSETQYF
TRBV27	TRBJ2-7	CASSLNVPLAYEQYF
TRBV11-2	TRBJ2-7	CASSRGAPRQYF
TRBV6-6	TRBJ1-1	CATQRQNTEAFF
TRBV10-2	TRBJ2-3	CASSALTSPADTQYF
TRBV9	TRBJ1-1	CASSPFGGLNTEAFF
TRBV19	TRBJ1-2	CASGRNSGGTF
TRBV7-9	TRBJ2-7	CASSPGSPSGEQYF
TRBV11-2	TRBJ2-1	CASSPNAGTSSGNEQFF
TRBV30	TRBJ1-5	CAWSLPGNQPQHF
TRBV28	TRBJ2-7	CASSPPQEGSLRF
TRBV27	TRBJ1-1	CASSFRGRNTEAFF
TRBV18	TRBJ2-6	CASSPGLHSGANVLTF
TRBV6-6	TRBJ2-5	CASSALAGIGQETQYF
TRBV18	TRBJ1-5	CASSPRTASNQPQHF
TRBV7-6	TRBJ2-1	CASSLALTGGFSEQFF
TRBV11-3	TRBJ2-3	CASSLGSREWLDTQYF
TRBV30	TRBJ1-1	CAWRTGFLAFF
TRBV18	TRBJ2-7	CASSPSGFGYEQYF
TRBV28	TRBJ1-5	CASSDNQPQHF
TRBV7-6	TRBJ2-7	CASSPSTEQYF
TRBV7-2	TRBJ2-3	CASSPSGRATDTQYF
TRBV5-1	TRBJ2-5	CASSLDLGRETQYF
TRBV28	TRBJ2-5	CASSLWPKETQYF
TRBV15	TRBJ2-1	CATSRGGAGIDNEQFF
TRBV7-6	TRBJ1-1	CASSARQGNTEAFF
TRBV4-3	TRBJ1-1	CASSQDGEGLTEAFF
TRBV5-1	TRBJ2-3	CASSRGGPSTDTQYF
TRBV6-1	TRBJ2-7	CASSEIPQGAYEQYF
TRBV2	TRBJ1-4	CASSLHRETTNEKLFF
TRBV6-1	TRBJ1-4	CASSGLLGQGGEKLFF
TRBV5-4	TRBJ2-2	CASSLASLQGTGELFF